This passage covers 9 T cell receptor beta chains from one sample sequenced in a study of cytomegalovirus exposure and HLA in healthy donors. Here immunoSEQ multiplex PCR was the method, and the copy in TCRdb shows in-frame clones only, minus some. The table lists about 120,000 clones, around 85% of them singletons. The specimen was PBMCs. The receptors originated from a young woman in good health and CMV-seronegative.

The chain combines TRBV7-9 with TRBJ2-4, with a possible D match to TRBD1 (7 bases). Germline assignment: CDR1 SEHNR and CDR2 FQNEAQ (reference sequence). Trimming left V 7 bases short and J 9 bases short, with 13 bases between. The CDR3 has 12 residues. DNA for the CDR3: TGTGCCAGCAACACCCAGGGGGGCATTCAGTACTTC. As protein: CASNTQGGIQYF. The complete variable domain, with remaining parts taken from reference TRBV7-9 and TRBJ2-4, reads DTGVSQNPRHKITKRGQNVTFRCDPISEHNRLYWYRQTLGQGPEFLTYFQNEAQLEKSRLLSDRFSAERPKGSFSTLEIQRTEQGDSAMYLCASNTQGGIQYFGAGTRLSVL.

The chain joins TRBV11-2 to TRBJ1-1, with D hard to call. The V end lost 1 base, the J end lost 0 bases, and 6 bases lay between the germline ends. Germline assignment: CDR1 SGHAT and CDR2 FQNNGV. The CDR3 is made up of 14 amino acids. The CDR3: CASSLARMNTEAFF. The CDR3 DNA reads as TGTGCCAGCAGCTTAGCCCGTATGAACACTGAAGCTTTCTTT.

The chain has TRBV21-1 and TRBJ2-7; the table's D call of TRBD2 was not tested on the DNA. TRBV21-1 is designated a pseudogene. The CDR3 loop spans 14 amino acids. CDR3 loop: CASSKLPGGLEQYF. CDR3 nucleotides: TGTGCCAGCAGCAAATTACCGGGGGGGCTCGAGCAGTACTTC.

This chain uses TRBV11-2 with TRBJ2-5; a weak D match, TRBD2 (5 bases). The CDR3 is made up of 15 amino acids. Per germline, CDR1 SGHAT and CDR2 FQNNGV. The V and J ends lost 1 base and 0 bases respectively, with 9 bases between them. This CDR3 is CASSLGAGNQETQYF. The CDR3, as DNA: TGTGCCAGCAGCTTAGGTGCCGGGAACCAAGAGACCCAGTACTTC.

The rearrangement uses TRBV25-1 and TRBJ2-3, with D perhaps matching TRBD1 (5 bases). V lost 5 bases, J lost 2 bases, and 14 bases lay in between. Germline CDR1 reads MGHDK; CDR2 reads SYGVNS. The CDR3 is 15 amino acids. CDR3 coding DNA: TGTGCCAGCAGTCCCGGCGGCAGGGCCACAGATACGCAGTATTTT. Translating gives CASSPGGRATDTQYF.

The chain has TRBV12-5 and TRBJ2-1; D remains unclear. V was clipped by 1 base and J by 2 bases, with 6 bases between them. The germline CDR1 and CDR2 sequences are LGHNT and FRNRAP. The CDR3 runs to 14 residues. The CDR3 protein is CASGLGQAYNEQFF. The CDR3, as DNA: TGTGCTAGTGGTTTGGGGCAGGCCTACAATGAGCAGTTCTTC.

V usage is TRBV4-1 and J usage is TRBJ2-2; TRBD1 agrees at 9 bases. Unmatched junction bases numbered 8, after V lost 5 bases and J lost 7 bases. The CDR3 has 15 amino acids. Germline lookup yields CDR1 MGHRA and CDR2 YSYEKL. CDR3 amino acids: CASSTRQGGIGELFF. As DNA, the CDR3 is TGCGCCAGCAGCACCAGACAGGGGGGAATCGGGGAGCTGTTTTTT.

CDR3: CASSITGYQPQHF. The CDR3 bases are TGTGCCAGTAGTATAACAGGTTATCAGCCCCAGCATTTT. The chain carries TRBV19 and TRBJ1-5, with a tentative D call TRBD1 (5 bases). CDR1 LNHDA and CDR2 SQIVND come from the germline V gene (reference sequence). The CDR3 length is 13 residues. V was trimmed by 2 bases and J by 5 bases, leaving 7 bases between them.

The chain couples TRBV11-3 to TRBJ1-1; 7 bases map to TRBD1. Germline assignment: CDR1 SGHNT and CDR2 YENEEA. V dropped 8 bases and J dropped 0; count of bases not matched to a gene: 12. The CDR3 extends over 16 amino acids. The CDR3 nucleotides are TGTGCCAGCGGCGTGACGACAGGGCGCCTGAACACTGAAGCTTTCTTT. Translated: CASGVTTGRLNTEAFF.